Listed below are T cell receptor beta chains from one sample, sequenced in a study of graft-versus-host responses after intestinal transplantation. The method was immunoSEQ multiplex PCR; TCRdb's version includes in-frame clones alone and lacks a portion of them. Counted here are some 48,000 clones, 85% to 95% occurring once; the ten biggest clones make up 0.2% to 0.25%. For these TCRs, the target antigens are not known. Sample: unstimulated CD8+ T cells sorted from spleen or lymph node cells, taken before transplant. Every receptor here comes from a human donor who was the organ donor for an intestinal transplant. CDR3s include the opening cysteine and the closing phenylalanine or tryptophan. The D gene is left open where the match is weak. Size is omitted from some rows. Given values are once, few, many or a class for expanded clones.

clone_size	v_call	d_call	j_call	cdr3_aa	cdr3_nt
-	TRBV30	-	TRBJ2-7	CAWSDATGSYEQYF	TGTGCCTGGAGCGATGCGACAGGCTCCTACGAGCAGTACTTC
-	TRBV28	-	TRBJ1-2	CASTSRGEELNYGYTF	TGTGCCAGCACTAGTCGGGGGGAGGAACTAAACTATGGCTACACCTTC
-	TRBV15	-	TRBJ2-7	CATRSTIMVSSYEQYF	TGTGCCACCAGATCGACTATTATGGTTTCATCCTACGAGCAGTACTTC
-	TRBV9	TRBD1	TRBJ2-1	CASSGQGADLREQFF	TGTGCCAGCAGCGGACAGGGGGCGGACTTGAGAGAGCAGTTCTTC
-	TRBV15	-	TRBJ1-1	CATSRARLLAEAFF	TGTGCCACCAGCAGAGCGAGGTTGTTGGCTGAAGCTTTCTTT
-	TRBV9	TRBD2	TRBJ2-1	CASSVERGPSNEQFF	TGTGCCAGCAGCGTAGAGCGGGGCCCGTCCAATGAGCAGTTCTTC
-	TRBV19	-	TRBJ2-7	CASRGRTTYEQYF	TGTGCCAGTAGGGGACGGACAACCTACGAGCAGTACTTC
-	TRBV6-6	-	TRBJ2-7	CASSYSDYEQYF	TGTGCCAGCAGTTACTCCGACTACGAGCAGTACTTC
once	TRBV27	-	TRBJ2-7	CASSLSEGHEQYF	TGTGCCAGCAGTTTATCCGAGGGACACGAGCAGTACTTC
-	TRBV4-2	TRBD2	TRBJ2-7	CASSHSGGYEQYF	TGTGCCAGCAGCCACTCGGGGGGGTACGAGCAGTACTTC
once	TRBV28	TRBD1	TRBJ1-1	CASTIASTNRGLNTEAFF	TGTGCCAGCACAATAGCAAGTACAAACAGGGGTCTGAACACTGAAGCTTTCTTT
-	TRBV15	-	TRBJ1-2	CATAGSEGYTF	TGTGCCACCGCAGGTAGCGAGGGCTACACCTTC
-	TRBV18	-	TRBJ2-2	CASSPGDIGELFF	TGTGCCAGCTCACCAGGGGATATCGGGGAGCTGTTTTTT
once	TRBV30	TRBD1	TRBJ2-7	CACTTGVSYEQYF	TGTGCCTGTACGACAGGGGTATCCTACGAGCAGTACTTC
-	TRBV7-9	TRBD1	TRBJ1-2	CASSLVLPGQGSGYTF	TGTGCCAGCAGCTTAGTTCTCCCGGGACAGGGTTCGGGCTACACCTTC
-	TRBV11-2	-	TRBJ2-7	CASSLDQGLYEQYF	TGTGCCAGCAGCTTAGATCAAGGACTCTACGAGCAGTACTTC
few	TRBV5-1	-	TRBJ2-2	CASSLGGEPTGELFF	TGCGCCAGCAGCTTGGGGGGGGAACCCACCGGGGAGCTGTTTTTT
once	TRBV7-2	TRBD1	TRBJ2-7	CASSLEGTVPEQYF	TGTGCCAGCAGCTTAGAGGGGACAGTCCCCGAGCAGTACTTC
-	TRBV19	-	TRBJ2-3	CASSIGGGGLDTQYF	TGTGCCAGTAGTATCGGGGGAGGCGGCTTAGATACGCAGTATTTT
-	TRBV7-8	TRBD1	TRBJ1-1	CASSLRQGMNTEAFF	TGTGCCAGCAGCTTACGACAGGGGATGAACACTGAAGCTTTCTTT
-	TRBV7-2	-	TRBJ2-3	CASSLIGAILGDTQYF	TGTGCCAGCAGCTTAATTGGGGCTATACTAGGAGATACGCAGTATTTT
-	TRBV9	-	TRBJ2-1	CASSSPIGAIDNEQFF	TGTGCCAGCAGCTCCCCAATAGGGGCGATTGACAATGAGCAGTTCTTC
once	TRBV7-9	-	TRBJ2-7	CASSPRWGYEQYF	TGTGCCAGCAGCCCTCGGTGGGGCTACGAGCAGTACTTC
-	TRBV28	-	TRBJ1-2	CASSFTGNYGYTF	TGTGCCAGCAGTTTCACAGGGAACTATGGCTACACCTTC
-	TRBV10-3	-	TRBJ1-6	CAISVFKSNLSLAGPSSPLHF	TGTGCCATCAGTGTATTCAAGTCAAACTTGTCATTAGCAGGGCCTAGTTCACCCCTCCACTTT
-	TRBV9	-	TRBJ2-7	CASSRGQSYSYEQYF	TGTGCCAGCAGCAGAGGACAGAGCTACTCCTACGAGCAGTACTTC
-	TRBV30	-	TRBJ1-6	CAWEDRGSPNSPLHF	TGTGCCTGGGAGGACAGAGGGAGCCCAAATTCACCCCTCCACTTT
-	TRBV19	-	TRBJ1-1	CAFNPPVSGDTEAFF	TGTGCCTTCAATCCTCCCGTGTCAGGAGACACTGAAGCTTTCTTT
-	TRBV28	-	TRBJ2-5	CASSDRGEVETQYF	TGTGCCAGCAGCGACCGCGGGGAGGTCGAGACCCAGTACTTC
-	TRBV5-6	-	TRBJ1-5	CASSLGPYSNQPQHF	TGTGCCAGCAGCTTGGGCCCCTATAGCAATCAGCCCCAGCATTTT
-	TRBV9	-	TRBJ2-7	CASSGGDGEQYF	TGTGCCAGCAGCGGAGGGGACGGCGAGCAGTACTTC
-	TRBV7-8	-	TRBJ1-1	CASSPLGVGMNTEAFF	TGTGCCAGCAGCCCCCTAGGAGTTGGGATGAACACTGAAGCTTTCTTT
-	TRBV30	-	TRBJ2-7	CAWSDSYEQYF	TGTGCCTGGAGTGATTCTTACGAGCAGTACTTC
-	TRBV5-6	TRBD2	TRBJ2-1	CASSYGLAGVFGEQFF	TGTGCCAGCAGCTACGGACTAGCGGGGGTATTCGGAGAGCAGTTCTTC
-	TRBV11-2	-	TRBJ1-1	CASSLGWDGTTNTEAFF	TGTGCCAGCAGCTTAGGTTGGGACGGAACAACGAACACTGAAGCTTTCTTT
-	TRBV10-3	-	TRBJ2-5	CAISESGKTETQYF	TGTGCCATCAGTGAGTCGGGAAAGACGGAGACCCAGTACTTC
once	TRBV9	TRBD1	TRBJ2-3	CASSDGTAGTDTQYF	TGTGCCAGCAGCGACGGGACAGCCGGCACAGATACGCAGTATTTT
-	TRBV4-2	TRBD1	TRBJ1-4	CASSQGDRLFF	TGTGCCAGCAGCCAAGGGGACAGACTGTTTTTT
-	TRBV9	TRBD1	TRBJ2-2	CASSPRTGDGTGELFF	TGTGCCAGCAGCCCCCGGACAGGGGACGGCACCGGGGAGCTGTTTTTT
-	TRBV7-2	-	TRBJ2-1	CASSLVSDAWIPTYNEQFF	TGTGCCAGCAGCTTAGTGTCGGACGCATGGATTCCCACCTACAATGAGCAGTTCTTC
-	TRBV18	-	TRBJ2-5	CASSPPMGEETQYF	TGTGCCAGCTCACCACCGATGGGAGAAGAGACCCAGTACTTC
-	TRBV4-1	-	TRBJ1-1	CASSQVVVTNTEAFF	TGCGCCAGCAGCCAAGTGGTGGTAACAAACACTGAAGCTTTCTTT
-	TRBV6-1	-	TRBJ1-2	CASRVYYGYTF	TGTGCCAGCCGCGTTTACTATGGCTACACCTTC
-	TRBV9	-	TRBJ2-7	CASSVDQGSYEQYF	TGTGCCAGCAGCGTAGATCAGGGGAGTTACGAGCAGTACTTC
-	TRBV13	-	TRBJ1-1	CASSLGRGAAEAFF	TGTGCCAGCAGCTTAGGACGTGGGGCAGCTGAAGCTTTCTTT
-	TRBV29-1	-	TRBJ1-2	CSSISAYGYTF	TGCAGTTCGATATCGGCCTATGGCTACACCTTC
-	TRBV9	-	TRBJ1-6	CASSVDRGVSPLHF	TGTGCCAGCAGCGTAGACCGAGGGGTCTCACCCCTCCACTTT
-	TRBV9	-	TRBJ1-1	CASSGPFSEAFF	TGTGCCAGCAGCGGGCCTTTTTCTGAAGCTTTCTTT
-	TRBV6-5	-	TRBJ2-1	CASSHGNGAYNEQFF	TGTGCCAGCAGTCACGGTAACGGGGCCTACAATGAGCAGTTCTTC
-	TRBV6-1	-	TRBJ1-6	CASSGQAISSYNSPLHF	TGTGCCAGCAGTGGGCAGGCGATAAGCTCCTATAATTCACCCCTCCACTTT
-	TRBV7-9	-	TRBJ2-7	CASSFVTGSGEQYF	TGTGCCAGCAGCTTTGTAACAGGTAGTGGCGAGCAGTACTTC
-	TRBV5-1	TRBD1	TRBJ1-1	CASTIGTGLNTEAFF	TGCGCCAGCACAATAGGGACAGGGCTGAACACTGAAGCTTTCTTT
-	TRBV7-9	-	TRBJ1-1	CASSPQGTEAFF	TGTGCCAGCAGCCCCCAGGGAACTGAAGCTTTCTTT
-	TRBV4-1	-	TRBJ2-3	CASSPENPDTQYF	TGCGCCAGCAGCCCCGAAAACCCGGATACGCAGTATTTT
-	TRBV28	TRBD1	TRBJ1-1	CASSFPQGANTEAFF	TGTGCCAGCAGTTTCCCCCAGGGGGCGAACACTGAAGCTTTCTTT